This TCR beta chain was recorded in a study of radiation and T cells in renal cell carcinoma. TCRdb's copy holds only in-frame clones and misses some; the assay was immunoSEQ multiplex PCR. The sample holds 90,000 to 100,000 clones, approximately 86% seen once. CDR1 is GTSNPN and CDR2 is SVGIG in the germline V gene (reference sequence). The CDR3 totals 13 residues. Trimming removed 2 bases at V and 2 bases at J, with 10 bases between. Time point: baseline pretreatment blood. The treatment denotes: 15 Gy SBRT to primary tumor, nephrectomy 4 weeks later. The patient's renal cell carcinoma had clear cell pathology.

The specimen was blood, collected from a patient whose treatment included radiotherapy and nephrectomy. The sequence derives from a man aged 45-65 years with renal cell carcinoma. The chain combines TRBV30 with TRBJ2-7; D ambiguous. The CDR3 reads CAWSNLDPYEQYF. The CDR3, as DNA: TGTGCCTGGAGTAATTTGGACCCCTACGAGCAGTACTTC.